The clone carrying this T cell receptor beta chain was seen only a few times. Antigen unknown. PCR primers comprised 60 Vbeta and 13 Jbeta primers. TCRdb's table, derived via immunoSEQ multiplex PCR, lists solely in-frame clones and lacks some. The sample carries roughly 180,000 clones, 75% to 85% recorded once. This specimen comes from a study of cytomegalovirus exposure and HLA in healthy donors. On the study more broadly: From HLA-typed donors, an early data release held some 80 million unique TCRs. Study-wide points: A link between a missense DCLRE1C variant and TCR beta V- and J-gene trimming emerged from a later analysis.

Each donor was nominally healthy when sampled (though unrecorded immune exposures were likely). CDR3 length: 12 amino acids. The V end was cut by 5 bases, the J end by 1 base, with 3 bases between. The germline V gene has CDR1 SQVTM and CDR2 ANQGSEA. Sample: PBMCs. The receptor was derived from a woman in her 30s in good health and CMV-seropositive. The gene calls are TRBV29-1 and TRBJ2-6, with no clear D. The CDR3 protein is CSVRSGANVLTF. The DNA of the CDR3 is TGCAGCGTTCGGTCTGGGGCCAACGTCCTGACTTTC.